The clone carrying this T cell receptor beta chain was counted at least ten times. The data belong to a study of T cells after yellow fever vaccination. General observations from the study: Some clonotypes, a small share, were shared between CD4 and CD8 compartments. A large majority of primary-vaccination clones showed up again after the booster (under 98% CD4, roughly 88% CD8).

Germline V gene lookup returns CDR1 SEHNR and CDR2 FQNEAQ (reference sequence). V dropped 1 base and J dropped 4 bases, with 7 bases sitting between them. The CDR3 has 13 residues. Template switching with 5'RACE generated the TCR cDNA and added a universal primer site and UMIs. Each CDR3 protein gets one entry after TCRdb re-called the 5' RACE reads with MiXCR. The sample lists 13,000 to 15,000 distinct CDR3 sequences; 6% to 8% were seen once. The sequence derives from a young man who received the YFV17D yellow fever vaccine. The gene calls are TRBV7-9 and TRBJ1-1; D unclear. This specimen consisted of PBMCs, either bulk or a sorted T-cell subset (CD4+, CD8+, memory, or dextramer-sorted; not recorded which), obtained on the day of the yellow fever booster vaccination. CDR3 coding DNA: TGTGCCAGCAGCTTAGTGGGGATCACTGAAGCTTTCTTT. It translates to CASSLVGITEAFF.